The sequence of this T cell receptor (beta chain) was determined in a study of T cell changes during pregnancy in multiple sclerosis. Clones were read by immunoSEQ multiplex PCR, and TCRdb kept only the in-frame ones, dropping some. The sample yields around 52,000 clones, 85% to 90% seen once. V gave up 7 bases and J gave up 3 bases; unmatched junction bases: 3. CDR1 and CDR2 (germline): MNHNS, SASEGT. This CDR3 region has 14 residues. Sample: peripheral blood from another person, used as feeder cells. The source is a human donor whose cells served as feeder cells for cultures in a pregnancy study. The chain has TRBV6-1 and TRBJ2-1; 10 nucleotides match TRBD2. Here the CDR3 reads CASKGTSDYNEQFF. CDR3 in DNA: TGTGCCAGCAAGGGGACTAGCGACTACAATGAGCAGTTCTTC.